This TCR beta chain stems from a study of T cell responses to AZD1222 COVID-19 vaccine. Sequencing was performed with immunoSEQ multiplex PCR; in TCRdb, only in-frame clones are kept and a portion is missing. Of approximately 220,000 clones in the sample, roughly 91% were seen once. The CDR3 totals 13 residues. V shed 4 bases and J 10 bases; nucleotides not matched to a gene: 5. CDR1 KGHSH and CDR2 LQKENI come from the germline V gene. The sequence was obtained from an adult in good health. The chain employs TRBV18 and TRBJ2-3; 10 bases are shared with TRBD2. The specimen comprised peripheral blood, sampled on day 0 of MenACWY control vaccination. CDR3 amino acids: CASSLAGTSAQYF. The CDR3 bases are TGTGCCAGCTCACTTGCCGGGACTAGCGCGCAGTATTTT.